This T cell receptor beta chain was sequenced during a study of cytomegalovirus exposure and HLA in healthy donors. On the study more broadly: The same platform was used for the 130 or so validation repertoires as for the approximately 730 first-cohort repertoires, as reported in a later analysis.

Overall study results and limits: Altogether, 150 to 200 TCR beta chains were recorded as cytomegalovirus-associated. There were some public TCRs occurring in many donors, but most TCR sequences were rare. In vitro confirmation showed three CMV-associated chains to be CMV antigen specific.

Repertoires were generated with immunoSEQ multiplex PCR, while TCRdb's copy carries only in-frame clones and drops some. Of tens of thousands of clones detected, roughly 89% appear once; the ten largest clones hold 1.7%. As for this clone: Its antigen is currently unknown.

The TCR comes from a woman younger than 30 in good health and CMV-seronegative. Sample: PBMCs.

The DNA of the CDR3 is TGTGCCAGTAGCTATACTACGAACACCGGGGAGCTGTTTTTT. Translation: CASSYTTNTGELFF. The chain uses TRBV19 and TRBJ2-2; D remains ambiguous. V lost 6 bases to trimming and J lost 0 bases, with 8 bases between them. Germline assignment: CDR1 LNHDA and CDR2 SQIVND (reference sequence). CDR3 length: 14 amino acids.